This TCR beta chain derives from a study of identical twins. TCRdb redid the calling of the 5' RACE reads with MiXCR, one entry per CDR3 protein. The sample lists 1.5 million to 2 million distinct CDR3 sequences; less than 35% were seen once. J was trimmed by 5 bases and V by 0 bases; bases with no gene match: 10. Germline loops: CDR1 DFQATT, CDR2 SNEGSKA (reference sequence). The CDR3 sequence is 17 residues long. Material: cord blood. The sequence was collected from a newborn girl in good health. This chain joins TRBV20-1 and TRBJ2-1; 10 positions match TRBD2. Here the CDR3 reads CSARDLPSGGYNNEQFF. The CDR3 nucleotides read TGCAGTGCTAGAGATCTTCCTAGCGGGGGATATAACAATGAGCAGTTCTTC.